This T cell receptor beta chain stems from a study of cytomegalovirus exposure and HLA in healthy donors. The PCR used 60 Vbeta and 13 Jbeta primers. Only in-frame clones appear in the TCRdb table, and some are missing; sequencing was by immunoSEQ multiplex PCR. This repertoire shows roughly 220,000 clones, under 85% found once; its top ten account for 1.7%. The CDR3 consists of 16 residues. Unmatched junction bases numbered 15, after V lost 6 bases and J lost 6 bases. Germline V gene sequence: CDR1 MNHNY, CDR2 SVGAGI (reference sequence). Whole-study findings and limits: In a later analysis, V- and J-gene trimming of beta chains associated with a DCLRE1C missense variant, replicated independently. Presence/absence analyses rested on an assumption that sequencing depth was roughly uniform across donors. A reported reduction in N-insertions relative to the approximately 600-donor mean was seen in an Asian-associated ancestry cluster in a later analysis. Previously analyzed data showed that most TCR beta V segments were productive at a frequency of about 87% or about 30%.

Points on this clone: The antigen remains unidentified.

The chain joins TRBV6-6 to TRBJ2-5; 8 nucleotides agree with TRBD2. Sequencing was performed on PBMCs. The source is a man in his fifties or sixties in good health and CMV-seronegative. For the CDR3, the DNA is TGTGCCAGCAGCCGAACAACGGGAGGGCTTGGGAAGACCCAGTACTTC. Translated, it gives CASSRTTGGLGKTQYF.